A single sample gave rise to the 21 T cell receptor beta chains below, sequenced in a study of blood T cell repertoires in COVID-19. Libraries were prepared by immunoSEQ multiplex PCR; TCRdb keeps only in-frame clonotypes and omits some of them. The sample comprises around 200,000 clones, 80% to 90% of which are singletons, and around 8.8% rests with the top ten. The sample comprised PBMCs or T cells enriched from blood (not recorded which). These receptors were obtained from a man aged 40-49 years who had recovered from COVID-19.

DNA of the CDR3: TGTGCCAGCAAACCTACAGGTCTCTTTGGCTACACCTTC. It specifies CASKPTGLFGYTF. J is TRBJ1-2 and V is TRBV27; tentatively, D is TRBD1 (5 bases). The length of the CDR3 is 13 residues. V lost 7 bases to trimming and J lost 7 bases, with 16 bases between them. Per the germline V gene, CDR1 is MNHEY and CDR2 is SMNVEV (reference sequence).

This clone was counted a single time. The chain joins TRBV5-1 to TRBJ1-6, with 8 bases lining up with TRBD1. CDR3 size: 15 residues. V shed 4 bases and J 7 bases; nucleotides not matched to a gene: 7. Germline loops: CDR1 SGHRS, CDR2 YFSETQ. The CDR3 loop reads CASSQLDRGNSPLHF. The CDR3 nucleotides read TGCGCCAGCAGCCAATTAGACAGGGGAAATTCACCCCTCCACTTT.

The chain is built from TRBV19 and TRBJ2-1; 7 bases agree with TRBD2. The germline V gene encodes CDR1 LNHDA and CDR2 SQIVND (reference sequence). Losses at the gene ends were 3 bases for V and 6 bases for J; bases not matched to a gene: 5. The length of the CDR3 is 14 residues. CDR3 sequence reads: CASSMAGVANEQFF. The CDR3 DNA sequence: TGTGCCAGTAGTATGGCGGGAGTTGCCAATGAGCAGTTCTTC.

The chain carries TRBV29-1 and TRBJ2-7, with a possible D match to TRBD1 (5 bases). Trimming removed 4 bases at V and 2 bases at J, with 12 bases between. CDR3 length equals 13 residues. Germline CDR1 reads SQVTM; CDR2 reads ANQGSEA. CDR3 sequence: CSVVVQATYEQYF. The DNA of the CDR3 is TGCAGCGTTGTGGTACAGGCCACCTACGAGCAGTACTTC.

The gene calls are TRBV7-9 and TRBJ2-2; no definite D call. V was pared by 4 bases and J by 0 bases, with 9 bases between. CDR1 is SEHNR, CDR2 FQNEAQ, per germline (reference sequence). The CDR3 sequence is 15 residues long. This chain's CDR3 is CASSSPGTNTGELFF. The CDR3 nucleotides are TGTGCCAGCAGCTCCCCCGGTACGAACACCGGGGAGCTGTTTTTT.

The chain joins TRBV2 to TRBJ2-3; 10 nucleotides align to TRBD2. The germline gives CDR1 SNHLY, CDR2 FYNNEI. V lost 10 bases to trimming and J lost 2 bases; unmatched junction nucleotides: 15. The CDR3 covers 17 residues. The CDR3 DNA sequence: TGTGCCAACCTAGCCACGACTAGCGGGTACTCCACAGATACGCAGTATTTT. Translation gives CANLATTSGYSTDTQYF.

V gene TRBV5-1 combines with J gene TRBJ2-2; TRBD2 matches at 13 bases. There are 16 residues in the CDR3. The germline CDR1 and CDR2 sequences are SGHRS and YFSETQ. The V segment lost 4 bases and the J segment 6 bases; nucleotides outside the gene matches: 6. Here the CDR3 DNA reads TGCGCCAGCAGCGGGGGGACTAGCGGGACGGCCGGGGAGCTGTTTTTT. This gives the protein CASSGGTSGTAGELFF.

The chain employs TRBV6-2 or TRBV6-3 and TRBJ1-1; TRBD1 aligns across 9 bases. V dropped 1 base and J dropped 10; count of bases not matched to a gene: 4. The CDR3 loop spans 13 amino acids. Germline V CDR1 and CDR2: MNHEY, SVGEGT. The CDR3 protein is CASSYLGQGRAFF. CDR3 bases: TGTGCCAGCAGTTACTTAGGACAGGGGAGAGCTTTCTTT.

The chain carries TRBV7-3 and TRBJ2-7; 10 positions agree with TRBD1. In germline, CDR1 is SGHTA, CDR2 FQGTGA. The ends lost 4 bases at V and 3 bases at J; junction bases unmatched: 6. There are 15 residues in the CDR3. The CDR3 sequence: CASSWGDRGVYEQYF. CDR3 sequence (DNA): TGTGCCAGCAGCTGGGGGGACAGGGGTGTCTACGAGCAGTACTTC.

The genes are TRBV5-1 and TRBJ2-1; a possible D gene is TRBD2 (6 bases). Looked up from germline, CDR1 is SGHRS and CDR2 is YFSETQ. The CDR3 length is 14 residues. V lost 3 bases, J lost 7 bases, and 14 bases lay in between. CDR3 bases: TGCGCCAGCAGCTCGGAGGACGGGAGAAATGAGCAGTTCTTC. Residues: CASSSEDGRNEQFF.

This chain joins TRBV19 and TRBJ1-4, with D possibly TRBD1 on 6 matching bases. Germline CDR1 and CDR2: LNHDA and SQIVND (reference sequence). V lost 7 bases and J 6 bases, leaving 15 bases between the germline ends. The CDR3 sequence is 14 residues long. CDR3: CASNSQGLDEKLFF. In nucleotides, the CDR3 is TGTGCCAGTAACTCACAGGGATTGGATGAAAAACTGTTTTTT.

Points on this clone: A junction boundary mismatches the germline segment, possibly from a read error. V usage is TRBV2 and J usage is TRBJ2-7, with 7 bases identical to TRBD1. This CDR3 has 15 residues. Germline CDR1 is SNHLY and CDR2 is FYNNEI. CDR3 in amino acids: CASREAPGQLYEQYF. As DNA, the CDR3 is TGTGCCAGCAGGGAAGCTCCGGGACAGCTTTACGAGCAGTACTTC.

V usage is TRBV6-5 and J usage is TRBJ1-6; possibly TRBD1 for D (5 bases). Germline lookup yields CDR1 MNHEY and CDR2 SVGAGI. V was pared by 7 bases and J by 15 bases, with 13 bases between. This CDR3 comprises 11 residues. CDR3 residues: CASTEGVLLHF. The CDR3 DNA follows: TGTGCCAGCACAGAAGGGGTTCTCCTCCACTTT.

This chain uses TRBV10-3 with TRBJ1-2; 8 bases map to TRBD1. V gave up 4 bases and J gave up 7 bases; unmatched junction bases: 11. The V gene's germline CDR1 is ENHRY and CDR2 SYGVKD. CDR3 length equals 15 residues. CDR3 coding DNA: TGTGCCATCAGTGGGGGGGACAGGTGGTTGACTGGCTACACCTTC. It specifies CAISGGDRWLTGYTF.

This sequence joins TRBV19 and TRBJ1-2; 9 nucleotides line up with TRBD1. V lost 5 bases, J lost 3 bases, and 7 bases stayed unmatched. Germline assignment: CDR1 LNHDA and CDR2 SQIVND (reference sequence). The CDR3 has 15 residues. CDR3 protein: CASSGTGYSHYGYTF. The CDR3 DNA reads TGTGCCAGTAGTGGGACAGGGTATAGTCACTATGGCTACACCTTC.

The chain combines TRBV24-1 with TRBJ1-3, with D possibly TRBD1 on 5 matching bases. This CDR3 region has 13 residues. Germline V gene data show CDR1 as KGHDR and CDR2 as SFDVKD. The germline V and J ends were trimmed by 4 bases and 6 bases, with 9 bases remaining between them. The CDR3 region is CATSEGGTNTIYF. CDR3 in DNA: TGTGCCACCAGTGAGGGGGGAACAAACACCATATATTTT.

J is TRBJ2-1 and V is TRBV7-6; TRBD2 matches at 8 bases. CDR3 length: 17 amino acids. With V trimmed by 1 base and J by 4 bases, 9 bases remained unmatched. Per the germline V gene, CDR1 is SGHVS and CDR2 is FNYEAQ. CDR3 nucleotide sequence: TGTGCCAGCAGCTTAGGGGAGCGGGAGTCGTATTACAATGAGCAGTTCTTC. Translation: CASSLGERESYYNEQFF.

V gene TRBV6-5 combines with J gene TRBJ2-1; D is ambiguous. The CDR3 totals 13 residues. Germline-derived CDR1 and CDR2 are MNHEY and SVGAGI. Trimming cost V 7 bases and J 5 bases, with 12 bases left between them. The CDR3 loop is CASTGPKNNEQFF. Written as DNA, the CDR3 is TGTGCCAGCACGGGTCCTAAGAACAATGAGCAGTTCTTC.

The V call is TRBV30, the J call TRBJ1-3, with TRBD1 matching over 8 bases. J lost 6 bases, V lost 0 bases, and 4 bases had no gene match. CDR3 length: 14 residues. CDR1 is GTSNPN and CDR2 is SVGIG in the germline V gene (reference sequence). The CDR3 bases are TGTGCCTGGAGTGTCGGACAGGGAGCAAACACCATATATTTT. This encodes CAWSVGQGANTIYF.

The V gene is TRBV7-3, the J gene TRBJ2-7; TRBD2 aligns across 10 bases. Germline V gene sequence: CDR1 SGHTA, CDR2 FQGTGA. V shed 0 bases and J 1 base; nucleotides not matched to a gene: 0. The CDR3 is 15 residues long. The CDR3 DNA is TGTGCCAGCAGCTTAACAGCGGGAGGGTCCTACGAGCAGTACTTC. Translated: CASSLTAGGSYEQYF. Combining the CDR3 with reference TRBV7-3 and TRBJ2-7 gives the whole variable domain GAGVSQTPSNKVTEKGKYVELRCDPISGHTALYWYRQSLGQGPEFLIYFQGTGAADDSGLPNDRFFAVRPEGSVSTLKIQRTERGDSAVYLCASSLTAGGSYEQYFGPGTRLTVT.

CDR3 nucleotide sequence: TGTGCCAGCAGACGGGACAGACAATACAATGAGCAGTTCTTC. Its translation is CASRRDRQYNEQFF. The chain carries TRBV2 and TRBJ2-1; 7 bases map to TRBD1. CDR3 length: 14 amino acids. Germline V gives CDR1 SNHLY, CDR2 FYNNEI. The J segment lost 4 bases and the V segment lost 6 bases, leaving 6 bases of the junction unmatched.